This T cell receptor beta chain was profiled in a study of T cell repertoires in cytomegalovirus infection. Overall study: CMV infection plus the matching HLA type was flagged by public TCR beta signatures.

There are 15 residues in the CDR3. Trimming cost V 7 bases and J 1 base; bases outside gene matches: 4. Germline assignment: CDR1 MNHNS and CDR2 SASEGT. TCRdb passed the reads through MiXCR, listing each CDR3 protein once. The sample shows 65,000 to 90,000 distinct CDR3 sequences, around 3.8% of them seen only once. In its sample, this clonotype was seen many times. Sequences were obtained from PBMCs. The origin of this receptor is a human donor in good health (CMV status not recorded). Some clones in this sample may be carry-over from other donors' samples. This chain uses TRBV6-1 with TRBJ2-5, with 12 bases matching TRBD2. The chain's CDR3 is CASNLAGGPQETQYF. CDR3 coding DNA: TGTGCCAGCAATCTAGCGGGAGGGCCCCAAGAGACCCAGTACTTC.